This TCR beta chain was sequenced in a study of shared clonotypes between healthy human individuals. At the level of the study: CD4 naive and memory got three plates each, CD8 naive two, CD8 memory one.

Concerning this clone: Antigen specificity is unknown.

The CDR3 consists of 14 residues. The germline CDR1 and CDR2 sequences are GTSNPN and SVGIG (reference sequence). V shed 3 bases and J 2 bases; nucleotides not matched to a gene: 2. Points from the study as a whole: Approximately 4.9% of naive CD4 clonotypes were shared across several donors.

In replicate PCRs of sorted subsets, approximately 210 ng DNA, approximately 30,000 T cell genomes, was used. Measured with immunoSEQ multiplex PCR; TCRdb has only the in-frame clones, and not every one. This sample carries millions of clones, approximately 95% of them seen once, and the ten largest clones take roughly 0.36%. The sample was naive CD4+ T cells from PBMCs. Sample subset: CD45RA+ positively selected. The chain is built from TRBV30 and TRBJ2-2, with 8 bases matching TRBD2. This TCR was sampled from a man aged 18 to 29 in good health. Some clones in this sample may be carry-over from other donors' samples. The CDR3 spells CAWRLAANTGELFF. The DNA for the CDR3 is TGTGCCTGGAGACTAGCGGCAAACACCGGGGAGCTGTTTTTT.